Below, 14 T cell receptor beta chains from the same sample are listed, as sequenced in a study of T cell responses to AZD1222 COVID-19 vaccine. Some clones are missing from TCRdb's copy, which holds only in-frame ones; the method was immunoSEQ multiplex PCR. The sample gives more than 150,000 clones, less than 95% of which show up once; over 1.2% is in the top ten. This sample comprised peripheral blood, obtained on day 0 of AZD1222 vaccination. Receptors were obtained from an adult in good health.

This chain links TRBV19 with TRBJ1-4; D remains unclear. Germline CDR1 LNHDA, CDR2 SQIVND (reference sequence). V shed 3 bases and J shed 4 bases, with 12 bases lying between them. The length of the CDR3 is 15 residues. This chain's CDR3 is CASSIGEDRNEKLFF. CDR3 DNA sequence: TGTGCCAGTAGTATTGGAGAGGATCGTAATGAAAAACTGTTTTTT.

The rearrangement joins TRBV30 to TRBJ2-2, with 12 bases that match TRBD2. V shed 4 bases, J shed 3 bases, and the junction held 3 bases outside the gene matches. The germline gives CDR1 GTSNPN, CDR2 SVGIG (reference sequence). This CDR3 is built from 15 residues. The CDR3: CAWMTSGGYTGELFF. The CDR3, as DNA: TGTGCCTGGATGACTAGCGGGGGATACACCGGGGAGCTGTTTTTT.

The chain has TRBV6-4 and TRBJ1-1; no firm D call. Trimming pared 0 bases from V and 4 bases from J, leaving 6 bases between. This CDR3 is built from 13 residues. Germline V gene lookup returns CDR1 MRHNA and CDR2 SNTAGT. CDR3 DNA sequence: TGTGCCAGCAGTGACTCGCCCCTCACTGAAGCTTTCTTT. Encoded protein: CASSDSPLTEAFF.

The V gene is TRBV7-8, the J gene TRBJ2-6, with D tentatively TRBD1 (6 bases). The CDR3 spans 20 residues. V dropped 2 bases and J dropped 0 bases, with 20 bases sitting between them. The germline V gene encodes CDR1 SGHVS and CDR2 FQNEAQ. CDR3 sequence reads: CASSLNVVLDSLSGANVLTF. DNA for the CDR3: TGTGCCAGCAGCTTAAATGTTGTTTTGGACAGTCTCTCTGGGGCCAACGTCCTGACTTTC. Full variable domain (outside the CDR3, taken from reference TRBV7-8 and TRBJ2-6): GAGVSQSPRYKVAKRGQDVALRCDPISGHVSLFWYQQALGQGPEFLTYFQNEAQLDKSGLPSDRFFAERPEGSVSTLKIQRTQQEDSAVYLCASSLNVVLDSLSGANVLTFGAGSRLTVL.

The chain couples TRBV6-2 or TRBV6-3 to TRBJ1-6; D unresolved. Germline loops: CDR1 MNHEY, CDR2 SVGEGT. The V end lost 5 bases, the J end lost 0 bases, and 11 bases lay between the germline ends. The CDR3 is 16 amino acids. CDR3 loop: CASSGILSSYNSPLHF. CDR3 in DNA: TGTGCCAGCAGTGGCATCTTGAGCTCCTATAATTCACCCCTCCACTTT.

The rearrangement uses TRBV27 and TRBJ2-7, with 7 bases identical to TRBD1. Trimming cost V 2 bases and J 2 bases; bases outside gene matches: 6. Germline V CDR1 and CDR2: MNHEY, SMNVEV (reference sequence). The CDR3 consists of 15 residues. The CDR3 protein is CASSLRQGVAYEQYF. CDR3 sequence (DNA): TGTGCCAGCAGTTTAAGGCAGGGGGTTGCCTACGAGCAGTACTTC.

The chain recombines TRBV2 with TRBJ2-1, with TRBD1 as a possible D gene (6 bases). V gave up 3 bases and J gave up 2 bases, with 11 bases separating them. Germline CDR1 SNHLY, CDR2 FYNNEI. The CDR3 consists of 15 residues. The CDR3 nucleotides are TGTGCCAGCAGTGAGGGGGCGGGCGCCTACAATGAGCAGTTCTTC. Its protein product is CASSEGAGAYNEQFF.

The chain couples TRBV4-1 to TRBJ1-5, with unresolved D. The V gene lost 0 bases and the J gene lost 0 bases, with 6 bases spanning the gap. Germline CDR1 is MGHRA and CDR2 is YSYEKL. CDR3 size: 15 residues. DNA for the CDR3: TGCGCCAGCAGCCAAGACGCAGGTAGCAATCAGCCCCAGCATTTT. Amino acids: CASSQDAGSNQPQHF.

The chain joins TRBV6-2 or TRBV6-3 to TRBJ2-7; D is unresolved. The germline V gene encodes CDR1 MNHEY and CDR2 SVGEGT. The CDR3 is made up of 14 amino acids. Trimming removed 4 bases at V and 0 bases at J, with 10 bases between. The CDR3 sequence is CASSSTAPSYEQYF. Written as DNA, the CDR3 is TGTGCCAGCAGTTCCACGGCTCCCTCCTACGAGCAGTACTTC.

V gene TRBV7-2 combines with J gene TRBJ1-3, with D unclear. There are 14 residues in the CDR3. V lost 4 bases and J 3 bases, leaving 10 bases between the germline ends. Germline V gene lookup returns CDR1 SGHTA and CDR2 FQGNSA. The CDR3 spells CASSSQQFGNTIYF. CDR3 sequence (DNA): TGTGCCAGCAGCTCCCAACAGTTTGGAAACACCATATATTTT.

The chain's CDR3 is CASSRSQTSYEQYF. Written as DNA, the CDR3 is TGTGCCAGCAGTCGGAGCCAGACCTCCTACGAGCAGTACTTC. This sequence joins TRBV6-5 and TRBJ2-7; D is ambiguous. The length of the CDR3 is 14 residues. Trimming left V 5 bases short and J 0 bases short, with 11 bases between. Germline V gene data show CDR1 as MNHEY and CDR2 as SVGAGI.

V usage is TRBV11-1 and J usage is TRBJ2-3; 8 nucleotides line up with TRBD2. This CDR3 is built from 14 residues. V dropped 6 bases and J dropped 2; count of bases not matched to a gene: 4. CDR1 and CDR2 from the germline V gene are SGHAT and FQDESV (reference sequence). CDR3 residues: CASRRGGVTDTQYF. CDR3 DNA: TGTGCCAGCAGACGGGGGGGAGTCACAGATACGCAGTATTTT.

The J gene is TRBJ1-5, the V gene TRBV7-9; 9 bases align to TRBD1. J was trimmed by 1 base and V by 5 bases; bases with no gene match: 3. The germline V gene encodes CDR1 SEHNR and CDR2 FQNEAQ (reference sequence). The CDR3 sequence is 15 residues long. CDR3 residues: CASSKDRGSNQPQHF. CDR3 sequence (DNA): TGTGCCAGCAGCAAGGACAGGGGAAGCAATCAGCCCCAGCATTTT.

The rearrangement uses TRBV5-1 and TRBJ1-2, with D possibly TRBD1 on 5 matching bases. CDR1 is SGHRS, CDR2 YFSETQ, per germline. The germline V and J ends were trimmed by 3 bases and 8 bases, with 14 bases remaining between them. The CDR3 loop spans 13 amino acids. For the CDR3, the DNA is TGCGCCAGCAGCTCGGAGGGGCCGTACGGCTACACCTTC. Translation: CASSSEGPYGYTF.